Here is one TCR beta chain with its context. Its antigen remains unidentified. The entry originates in a study of beta chain features in type 1 diabetes. Notes on the study in general: Moderate but significant shortening of TCRB CDR3s was recorded in all four CD4+ subsets from Type 1 diabetes patients.

The authors took one heparinised blood draw, averaging about 116 mL, from each donor. Unmatched junction bases numbered 8, after V lost 2 bases and J lost 6 bases. The CDR3 loop spans 16 amino acids. Germline V gene data show CDR1 as LGHNA and CDR2 as YSLEER. The authors reverse transcribed all of the isolated RNA, so sequencing captured expressed TCRB transcripts. TCRdb's copy holds only in-frame clones and misses some; the assay was immunoSEQ multiplex PCR. The sample contains around 160,000 clones, roughly 60% of which appear only once. This clonotype was obtained from a man aged 25 to 45 with type 1 diabetes. Specimen: naive CD4+ T cells from blood. The chain uses TRBV4-3 and TRBJ2-3, with 10 bases matching TRBD2. The CDR3: CASSQRSLAGVDTQYF. DNA for the CDR3: TGCGCCAGCAGCCAACGATCCCTAGCGGGGGTGGATACGCAGTATTTT.